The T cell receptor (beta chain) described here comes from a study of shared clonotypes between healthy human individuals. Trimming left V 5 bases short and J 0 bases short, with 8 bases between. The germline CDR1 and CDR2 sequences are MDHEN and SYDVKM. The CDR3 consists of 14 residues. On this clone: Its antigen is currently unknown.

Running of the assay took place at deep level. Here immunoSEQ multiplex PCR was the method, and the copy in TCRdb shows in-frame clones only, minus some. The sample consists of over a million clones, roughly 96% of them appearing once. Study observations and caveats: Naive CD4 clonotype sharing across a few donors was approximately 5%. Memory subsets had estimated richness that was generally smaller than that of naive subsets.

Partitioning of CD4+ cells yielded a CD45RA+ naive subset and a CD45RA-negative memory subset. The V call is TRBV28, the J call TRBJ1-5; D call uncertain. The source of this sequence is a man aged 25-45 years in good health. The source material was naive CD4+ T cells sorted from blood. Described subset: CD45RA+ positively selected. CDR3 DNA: TGTGCCAGCAGTCCCCTTCATAGCAATCAGCCCCAGCATTTT. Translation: CASSPLHSNQPQHF.